Given below is one T cell receptor (beta chain) in context. Per the authors' pipeline: It was from reference gene primer amplification that nucleated cell counts were estimated. Assay used: immunoSEQ multiplex PCR; TCRdb lists only in-frame clones, some missing. V, J and clone size were drawn from that table, and D and trimming were deduced from the DNA. The table records approximately 530,000 clones, approximately 91% of them present only once. The CDR3 spans 13 residues. Deletions cut 2 bases from V and 3 bases from J, with 5 bases between. Germline CDR1 reads MNHNS; CDR2 reads SASEGT. These data originate in a study of blood T cell repertoires in COVID-19. Study-level background: T cells, B-cell-depleted T cells, or PBMCs supplied cDNA or gDNA.

Sequenced sample: peripheral blood. The sequence was obtained from a woman in her forties or fifties with COVID-19, enrolled during active disease. The genes are TRBV6-1 and TRBJ2-1, with no clear D. Here the CDR3 reads CASSESRYNEQFF. The DNA of the CDR3 is TGTGCCAGCAGTGAATCTCGCTACAATGAGCAGTTCTTC.